One sample yielded the 8 T cell receptor beta chains listed below, sequenced in a study of T cell responses to AZD1222 COVID-19 vaccine. The assay was immunoSEQ multiplex PCR, and TCRdb's table has in-frame clones only and misses some. The sample carries about 54,000 clones, 65% to 90% recorded once. The input for sequencing was peripheral blood, taken 28 days after the second AZD1222 dose. The receptors shown here come from an adult who received the AZD1222 COVID-19 vaccine.

The J gene is TRBJ2-3, the V gene TRBV5-1; 8 bases are shared with TRBD1. The germline CDR1 and CDR2 sequences are SGHRS and YFSETQ. The J segment lost 1 base and the V segment lost 0 bases, leaving 1 base of the junction unmatched. CDR3 size: 15 residues. The CDR3 nucleotides read TGCGCCAGCAGCTTGGGGGACAGGCGCACAGATACGCAGTATTTT. As protein: CASSLGDRRTDTQYF.

CDR3 protein: CASSTQTGSQPQHF. As DNA, the CDR3 is TGTGCCAGCAGTACCCAGACAGGGAGTCAGCCCCAGCATTTT. V is TRBV6-5 and J is TRBJ1-5, with TRBD1 matching over 7 bases. With 5 bases clipped from V and 6 bases from J, the junction kept 7 bases outside the gene matches. There are 14 residues in the CDR3. Germline V gene sequence: CDR1 MNHEY, CDR2 SVGAGI.

The rearrangement joins TRBV5-1 to TRBJ1-4; TRBD1 is a possible D gene (6 bases). Per germline, CDR1 SGHRS and CDR2 YFSETQ. CDR3 size: 13 residues. Trimming stripped 5 bases from V and 7 bases from J, with 12 bases between. Written as DNA, the CDR3 is TGCGCCAGCAGTTTCGACAGGACTGAAAAACTGTTTTTT. As protein: CASSFDRTEKLFF.

The rearrangement links TRBV28 to TRBJ2-7, with D unresolved. This CDR3 spans 12 amino acids. The germline V gene encodes CDR1 MDHEN and CDR2 SYDVKM. Trimming took 2 bases from V and 7 from J, leaving 9 bases between them. This CDR3 is CASSLESREQYF. As DNA, the CDR3 is TGTGCCAGCAGTTTAGAGAGTCGGGAGCAGTACTTC.

The V and J genes are TRBV18 and TRBJ2-7; D might be TRBD2 (6 bases). CDR3 length: 13 residues. CDR1 and CDR2 from the germline V gene are KGHSH and LQKENI. Trimming left V 2 bases short and J 4 bases short, with 9 bases between. As DNA, the CDR3 is TGTGCCAGCTCACCAGCTGCGGGGTACGAGCAGTACTTC. It codes for CASSPAAGYEQYF.

Points on this clone: Different DNA sequences within this sample yield the same CDR3. The chain uses TRBV11-2 and TRBJ1-4, with 9 positions matching TRBD1. Germline V gene sequence: CDR1 SGHAT, CDR2 FQNNGV. The CDR3 consists of 15 residues. Germline trimming cut 5 bases from V and 3 bases from J; bases unmatched to any gene: 4. The CDR3 sequence: CASSLGQGPNEKLFF. The CDR3 DNA is TGTGCCAGCAGCCTAGGACAGGGGCCTAATGAAAAACTGTTTTTT.

V is TRBV6-1 and J is TRBJ1-5; TRBD1 is a possible D gene (6 bases). Trimming took 4 bases from V and 3 from J, leaving 19 bases between them. The CDR3 length is 17 residues. Germline values: CDR1 MNHNS, CDR2 SASEGT. CDR3 loop: CASSGGLGGTFNQPQHF. The DNA of the CDR3 is TGTGCCAGCAGTGGGGGACTTGGGGGGACATTCAATCAGCCCCAGCATTTT.

In DNA form, the CDR3 reads TGCGCCAGCAGCTTTAAGGCAGGGGATATCCAAGAGACCCAGTACTTC. Protein sequence: CASSFKAGDIQETQYF. The chain combines TRBV5-1 with TRBJ2-5; D is possibly TRBD1 (6 bases). Germline V gene lookup returns CDR1 SGHRS and CDR2 YFSETQ. Trimming left V 2 bases short and J 1 base short, with 15 bases between. The CDR3 has 16 residues.